This is a list of T cell receptor beta chains from one sample in a study of cytomegalovirus exposure and HLA in healthy donors. Method: immunoSEQ multiplex PCR; TCRdb's copy keeps in-frame clones and lacks some. The sample holds about 56,000 clones; more than 90% are singletons and the top ten take 0.95% to 1.3%. Source material: PBMCs. Receptor source: a man between 18 and 35 years old in good health and CMV-seronegative. The CDR3 runs from the conserved cysteine through the conserved F or W. A D gene is named only where the DNA matches it firmly. The listing skips clone size in some rows; elsewhere it reads once, few, many or a size class.

D | size | J | V | CDR3 | DNA
NA | NA | TRBJ1-1 | TRBV9 | CASSDQGTEAFF | TGTGCCAGCAGCGACCAGGGCACTGAAGCTTTCTTT
TRBD1 | NA | TRBJ1-2 | TRBV4-1 | CASSATGYGYTF | TGCGCCAGCAGCGCGACAGGGTATGGCTACACCTTC
NA | NA | TRBJ2-5 | TRBV7-2 | CASSRQLETQYF | TGTGCCAGCAGCCGCCAGTTGGAGACCCAGTACTTC
TRBD1 | NA | TRBJ1-2 | TRBV11-2 | CASSTGTGGTDYGYTF | TGTGCCAGCAGCACCGGGACAGGGGGCACGGACTATGGCTACACCTTC
NA | NA | TRBJ2-7 | TRBV19 | CASSRTDSTYEQYF | TGTGCCAGTAGTAGAACCGACAGCACCTACGAGCAGTACTTC
TRBD1 | NA | TRBJ1-2 | TRBV5-4 | CASSGDRLNYGYTF | TGTGCCAGCAGCGGGGACAGGTTGAACTATGGCTACACCTTC
TRBD2 | NA | TRBJ2-7 | TRBV7-8 | CASSPLRYRLTSGREGAYEQYF | TGTGCCAGCAGCCCCCTCCGTTACAGATTGACTAGCGGGAGAGAGGGCGCCTACGAGCAGTACTTC
TRBD2 | NA | TRBJ2-5 | TRBV10-1 | CASSESRLLAGGEETQYF | TGCGCCAGCAGTGAGTCGCGCTTGCTAGCGGGGGGGGAAGAGACCCAGTACTTC
NA | NA | TRBJ2-1 | TRBV10-1 | CASMEDFPENNEQFF | TGCGCCAGCATGGAGGACTTCCCCGAAAACAATGAGCAGTTCTTC
TRBD1 | once | TRBJ1-5 | TRBV4-3 | CASSQETGGPQHF | TGCGCCAGCAGCCAGGAAACAGGGGGGCCCCAGCATTTT
TRBD2 | NA | TRBJ2-3 | TRBV27 | CASRVAGGTDTQYF | TGTGCCAGCAGAGTAGCGGGAGGTACAGATACGCAGTATTTT
TRBD2 | NA | TRBJ2-3 | TRBV5-5 | CASSLTLAGGSVTDTQYF | TGTGCCAGCAGCTTGACCCTAGCGGGAGGGAGTGTCACAGATACGCAGTATTTT
TRBD2 | NA | TRBJ2-3 | TRBV10-1 | CASSSLAGSTDTQYF | TGCGCCAGCAGTTCATTAGCGGGGTCCACAGATACGCAGTATTTT
TRBD1 | NA | TRBJ1-3 | TRBV4-1 | CASSQPTGTGHGNTIYF | TGCGCCAGCAGCCAACCAACCGGGACAGGGCACGGAAACACCATATATTTT
NA | NA | TRBJ2-3 | TRBV28 | CASSAGAVATDTQYF | TGTGCCAGCAGTGCGGGGGCGGTGGCCACAGATACGCAGTATTTT
NA | NA | TRBJ1-2 | TRBV4-2 | CASSQGQIYGYTF | TGTGCCAGCAGCCAAGGTCAGATCTATGGCTACACCTTC
NA | NA | TRBJ2-1 | TRBV6-4 | CASSETGRDEQFF | TGTGCCAGCAGTGAAACAGGGAGGGATGAGCAGTTCTTC
TRBD1 | NA | TRBJ2-2 | TRBV7-9 | CASSLGTATGELFF | TGTGCCAGCAGCCTTGGGACAGCGACCGGGGAGCTGTTTTTT
NA | NA | TRBJ2-7 | TRBV7-2 | CASSLGSSSGYEQYF | TGTGCCAGCAGCCTAGGGTCTTCAAGCGGCTACGAGCAGTACTTC
NA | NA | TRBJ2-7 | TRBV6-5 | CASSYSKTGEGQYF | TGTGCCAGCAGTTACTCTAAGACGGGGGAAGGGCAGTACTTC
NA | NA | TRBJ2-1 | TRBV9 | CASSVAPGESGQFF | TGTGCCAGCAGCGTAGCCCCAGGGGAGTCTGGGCAGTTCTTC
NA | NA | TRBJ2-5 | TRBV7-2 | CASSRRAQETQYF | TGTGCCAGCAGTCGGCGGGCCCAAGAGACCCAGTACTTC
NA | few | TRBJ2-1 | TRBV5-1 | CASSLSYADSYNEQFF | TGCGCCAGCAGCCTATCGTATGCGGACTCCTACAATGAGCAGTTCTTC
TRBD2 | NA | TRBJ2-5 | TRBV5-5 | CASSWESSGAVETQYF | TGTGCCAGCAGTTGGGAATCTAGCGGGGCGGTAGAGACCCAGTACTTC
NA | NA | TRBJ1-1 | TRBV7-3 | CASSLTTGMNTEAFF | TGTGCCAGCAGCTTAACGACAGGTATGAACACTGAAGCTTTCTTT
NA | once | TRBJ2-7 | TRBV5-6 | CASSLGPGEQYF | TGTGCCAGCAGCTTGGGTCCAGGCGAGCAGTACTTC
TRBD2 | NA | TRBJ2-7 | TRBV9 | CASSVASGSIYEQYF | TGTGCCAGCAGCGTAGCTAGCGGGAGTATCTACGAGCAGTACTTC
TRBD1 | NA | TRBJ2-6 | TRBV7-6 | CASSSGTGGTGANVLTF | TGTGCCAGCAGCTCCGGGACAGGGGGCACTGGGGCCAACGTCCTGACTTTC
NA | NA | TRBJ2-7 | TRBV14 | CASSQGGWTGPTSFKRAEQYF | TGTGCCAGCAGCCAAGGGGGGTGGACAGGCCCAACTAGCTTTAAAAGGGCCGAGCAGTACTTC
TRBD2 | NA | TRBJ2-2 | TRBV7-9 | CASTEVAGSTGELFF | TGTGCCAGCACCGAGGTAGCGGGGAGCACCGGGGAGCTGTTTTTT
NA | NA | TRBJ1-5 | TRBV19 | CASTGGDRNQPQHF | TGTGCCAGTACCGGGGGGGACCGGAATCAGCCCCAGCATTTT
NA | NA | TRBJ1-1 | TRBV7-2 | CASSFQENTEAFF | TGTGCCAGCAGCTTTCAGGAGAACACTGAAGCTTTCTTT
TRBD2 | once | TRBJ2-1 | TRBV6-1 | CASSDARGLVWEQFF | TGTGCCAGCAGTGACGCCCGGGGACTAGTTTGGGAGCAGTTCTTC
NA | NA | TRBJ1-4 | TRBV23-1 | CASSQRVRTYATNEKLFF | TGCGCCAGCAGTCAGCGCGTCCGGACATATGCAACTAATGAAAAACTGTTTTTT
NA | once | TRBJ2-4 | TRBV6-5 | CASSYSPPGGQDIQYF | TGTGCCAGCAGTTACTCCCCTCCAGGGGGGCAAGACATTCAGTACTTC
NA | NA | TRBJ1-2 | TRBV28 | CASSIAVVIYGYTF | TGTGCCAGCAGCATCGCAGTTGTGATCTATGGCTACACCTTC
NA | NA | TRBJ2-7 | TRBV5-8 | CACGRLRYEQYF | TGTGCTTGCGGGCGGCTCCGCTACGAGCAGTACTTC
TRBD2 | once | TRBJ2-1 | TRBV6-6 | CASTRGSGSSYNEQFF | TGTGCCAGCACCAGGGGTAGCGGGAGTTCCTACAATGAGCAGTTCTTC
NA | NA | TRBJ2-6 | TRBV14 | CASSQDPGEVGANVLTF | TGTGCCAGCAGCCAAGATCCGGGTGAAGTCGGGGCCAACGTCCTGACTTTC
TRBD1 | NA | TRBJ1-3 | TRBV9 | CASSATGQGVLGGNTIYF | TGTGCCAGCAGCGCGACGGGACAGGGGGTTTTGGGTGGAAACACCATATATTTT
TRBD2 | once | TRBJ2-1 | TRBV11-2 | CASNNRLAGGANEQFF | TGTGCCAGCAACAATAGACTAGCGGGAGGGGCCAATGAGCAGTTCTTC
NA | NA | TRBJ1-2 | TRBV28 | CASSLSGAQGYTF | TGTGCCAGCAGTTTAAGTGGGGCGCAAGGCTACACCTTC